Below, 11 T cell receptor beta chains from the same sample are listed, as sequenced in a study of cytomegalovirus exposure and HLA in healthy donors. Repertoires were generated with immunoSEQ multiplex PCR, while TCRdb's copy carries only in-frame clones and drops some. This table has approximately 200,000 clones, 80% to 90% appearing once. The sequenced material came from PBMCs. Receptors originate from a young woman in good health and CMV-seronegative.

This chain's CDR3 is CASSSGTGNYGYTF. CDR3 nucleotide sequence: TGTGCCAGCAGTTCCGGGACAGGGAACTATGGCTACACCTTC. The rearrangement links TRBV6-1 to TRBJ1-2; 9 bases match TRBD1. The V segment lost 5 bases and the J segment 2 bases; nucleotides outside the gene matches: 3. Germline V gives CDR1 MNHNS, CDR2 SASEGT. This CDR3 comprises 14 residues.

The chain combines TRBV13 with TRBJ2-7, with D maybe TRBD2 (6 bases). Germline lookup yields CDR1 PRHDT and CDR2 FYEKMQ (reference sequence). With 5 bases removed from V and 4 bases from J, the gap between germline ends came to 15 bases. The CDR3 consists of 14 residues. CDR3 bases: TGTGCCAGCAGCAAGCGGGTAGCGGAATACGAGCAGTACTTC. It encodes CASSKRVAEYEQYF.

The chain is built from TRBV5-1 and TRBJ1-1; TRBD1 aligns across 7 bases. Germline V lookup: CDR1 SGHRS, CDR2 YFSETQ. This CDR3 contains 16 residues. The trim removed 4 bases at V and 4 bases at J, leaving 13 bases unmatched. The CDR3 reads CASSPSPQGSGTEAFF. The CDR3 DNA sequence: TGCGCCAGCAGCCCCAGCCCACAGGGGAGCGGCACTGAAGCTTTCTTT.

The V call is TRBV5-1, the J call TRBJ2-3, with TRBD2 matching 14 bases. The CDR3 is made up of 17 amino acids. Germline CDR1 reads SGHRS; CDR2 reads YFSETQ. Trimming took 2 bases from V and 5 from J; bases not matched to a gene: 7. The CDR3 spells CASSFGGLAGALDTQYF. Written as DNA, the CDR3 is TGCGCCAGCAGCTTCGGGGGACTAGCGGGAGCTCTAGATACGCAGTATTTT. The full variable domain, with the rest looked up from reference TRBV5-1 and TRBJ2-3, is KAGVTQTPRYLIKTRGQQVTLSCSPISGHRSVSWYQQTPGQGLQFLFEYFSETQRNKGNFPGRFSGRQFSNSRSEMNVSTLELGDSALYLCASSFGGLAGALDTQYFGPGTRLTVL.

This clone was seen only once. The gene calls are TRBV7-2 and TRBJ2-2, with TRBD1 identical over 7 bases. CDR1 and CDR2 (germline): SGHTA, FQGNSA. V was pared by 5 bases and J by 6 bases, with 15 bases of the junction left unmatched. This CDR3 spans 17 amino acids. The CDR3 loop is CASSQMTGFEGAGELFF. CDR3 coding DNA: TGTGCCAGCAGCCAGATGACAGGGTTTGAAGGTGCCGGGGAGCTGTTTTTT.

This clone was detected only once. The CDR3 DNA reads TGCGCCAGCACCAAGGTGTGGGCCATCCTAAGGAACACTGAAGCTTTCTTT. Encoded protein: CASTKVWAILRNTEAFF. The V and J genes are TRBV4-3 and TRBJ1-1; no clear D. Deletions cut 7 bases from V and 1 base from J, with 22 bases between. CDR1 is LGHNA, CDR2 YSLEER, per germline. The CDR3 spans 17 residues.

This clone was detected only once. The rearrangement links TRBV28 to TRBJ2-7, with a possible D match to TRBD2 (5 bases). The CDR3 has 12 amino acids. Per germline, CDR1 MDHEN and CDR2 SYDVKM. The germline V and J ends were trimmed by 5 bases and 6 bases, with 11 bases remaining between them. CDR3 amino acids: CASSPPSREQYF. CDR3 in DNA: TGTGCCAGCAGTCCACCTAGCCGCGAGCAGTACTTC.

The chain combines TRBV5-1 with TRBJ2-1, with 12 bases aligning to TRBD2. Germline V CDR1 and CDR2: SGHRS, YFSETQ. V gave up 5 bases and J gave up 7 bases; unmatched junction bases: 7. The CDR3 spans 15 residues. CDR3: CASRVGTSGRNEQFF. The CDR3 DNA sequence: TGCGCCAGCAGGGTTGGGACTAGCGGGCGGAATGAGCAGTTCTTC.

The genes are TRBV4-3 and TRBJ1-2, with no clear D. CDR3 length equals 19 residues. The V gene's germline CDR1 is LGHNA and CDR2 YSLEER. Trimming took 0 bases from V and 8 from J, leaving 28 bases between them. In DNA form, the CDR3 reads TGCGCCAGCAGCCAAGACGGGGATCTCCAGTACACCCACGGAGAGGGCTACACCTTC. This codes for CASSQDGDLQYTHGEGYTF.

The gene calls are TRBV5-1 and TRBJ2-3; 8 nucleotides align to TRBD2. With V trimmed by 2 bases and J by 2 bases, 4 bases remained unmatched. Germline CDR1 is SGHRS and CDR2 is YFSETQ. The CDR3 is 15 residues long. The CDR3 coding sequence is TGCGCCAGCAGCTTCGGTAGCGGGATCACAGATACGCAGTATTTT. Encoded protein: CASSFGSGITDTQYF.

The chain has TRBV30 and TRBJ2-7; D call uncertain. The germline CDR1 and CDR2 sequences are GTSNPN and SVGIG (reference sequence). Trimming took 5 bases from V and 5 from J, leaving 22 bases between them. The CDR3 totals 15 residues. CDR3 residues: CAWSPFPRSIDEQYF. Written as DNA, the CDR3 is TGTGCCTGGTCCCCCTTTCCGAGGTCGATTGACGAGCAGTACTTC.